Sequencing of this T cell receptor (beta chain) was carried out in a study of Ad26.COV2.S vaccination and SARS-CoV-2 variants. Study findings and constraints: Placebo recipients had lower spike-specific TCR breadth than vaccine recipients.

A remark on this clone: Its antigen remains unidentified. Within the sample, other DNA sequences also encode this same CDR3.

Treatment defined: roughly 19 received Ad26.COV2.S at low or high dose, single or two shots; about 5 received placebo; per-sample allocation not given. Collection of samples fell on day 63 after the first vaccine or placebo injection. Recruitment in Boston yielded a donor of adult age, 18-55 years. Using immunoSEQ multiplex PCR, the repertoire was profiled, and TCRdb retains in-frame clones only, with some absent. The sample holds fewer than 900,000 clones, 70% to 90% seen once. The CDR3 has 14 amino acids. CDR1 is SGHRS, CDR2 YFSETQ, per germline. Trimming left V 1 base short and J 0 bases short, with 7 bases between.

This receptor was obtained from a person aged 18-65 years who received the Ad26.COV2.S COVID-19 vaccine or a placebo. The rearrangement joins TRBV5-1 to TRBJ1-1; no reliable D call. The sample here was peripheral blood, taken in a trial of Ad26.COV2.S vaccine versus placebo. This chain's CDR3 is CASSLPGVNTEAFF. The DNA for the CDR3 is TGCGCCAGCAGCTTGCCCGGGGTGAACACTGAAGCTTTCTTT.